These T cell receptor beta chains were read from a single sample in a study of cytomegalovirus exposure and HLA in healthy donors. Assay: immunoSEQ multiplex PCR; the TCRdb copy retains only in-frame clones and omits some. The sample includes 130,000 to 150,000 clones, roughly 80% seen only once; the top ten take around 3%. Sequencing was done on a sample of PBMCs. The receptors were gathered from a female donor in good health and CMV-seronegative. CDR3s include the opening cysteine and the closing phenylalanine or tryptophan. The order of the fields is J gene, V gene, D gene, CDR3 protein, CDR3 DNA. The D gene is left open where the match is weak.

TRBJ2-7 TRBV18 TRBD2 CASSPETSGQYEQYF TGTGCCAGCTCTCCGGAAACTAGCGGGCAATACGAGCAGTACTTC
TRBJ2-7 TRBV6-1 - CASSTLRDTYEQYF TGTGCCAGCAGTACCCTACGGGATACCTACGAGCAGTACTTC
TRBJ1-1 TRBV5-4 TRBD1 CASSWWDSRYTEAFF TGTGCCAGCAGCTGGTGGGACAGCAGATACACTGAAGCTTTCTTT
TRBJ1-5 TRBV9 - CASSPFGNQPQHF TGTGCCAGCAGTCCCTTCGGCAATCAGCCCCAGCATTTT
TRBJ2-1 TRBV5-1 TRBD1 CASTPGGTGGNEQFF TGCGCCAGCACCCCGGGTGGGACAGGGGGCAATGAGCAGTTCTTC
TRBJ2-1 TRBV21-1 - CASSKGIGCFRYNEQFF TGTGCCAGCAGCAAAGGTATCGGGTGTTTTAGGTACAATGAGCAGTTCTTC
TRBJ2-7 TRBV30 - CAWSDVEPGEQYF TGTGCCTGGAGTGATGTAGAGCCCGGGGAGCAGTACTTC
TRBJ2-5 TRBV5-1 TRBD1 CASSLSGTGEETQYF TGCGCCAGCAGCTTGTCGGGGACAGGGGAAGAGACCCAGTACTTC
TRBJ2-5 TRBV5-1 - CASSLHRETQYF TGCGCCAGCAGCTTGCATCGGGAGACCCAGTACTTC
TRBJ2-7 TRBV29-1 TRBD2 CSVLRGVYEQYF TGCAGCGTCCTCCGGGGGGTTTACGAGCAGTACTTC
TRBJ2-5 TRBV4-2 TRBD2 CASSPGTSGQETQYF TGTGCCAGCAGCCCCGGGACTAGCGGACAAGAGACCCAGTACTTC
TRBJ2-1 TRBV27 - CASSLGLYYSYNEQFF TGTGCCAGCAGTTTGGGTCTGTACTACTCCTACAATGAGCAGTTCTTC
TRBJ1-2 TRBV5-4 - CASSVGGAVGYTF TGTGCCAGCAGCGTGGGGGGCGCTGTTGGCTACACCTTC
TRBJ2-7 TRBV5-4 TRBD2 CASSSRLAGSYEQYF TGTGCCAGCAGCTCTCGACTAGCGGGGTCCTACGAGCAGTACTTC
TRBJ2-7 TRBV10-3 - CAIGSYEQYF TGTGCCATCGGTTCCTACGAACAGTACTTC
TRBJ1-1 TRBV11-2 TRBD1 CASSYVGQMNTEAFF TGTGCCAGCAGCTATGTGGGACAGATGAACACTGAAGCTTTCTTT
TRBJ1-2 TRBV9 TRBD1 CASSEDREGYTF TGTGCCAGCAGCGAGGACAGGGAAGGCTACACCTTC
TRBJ2-2 TRBV7-8 - CASSPAGGGTGELFF TGTGCCAGCAGCCCCGCCGGGGGTGGTACCGGGGAGCTGTTTTTT
TRBJ2-1 TRBV7-2 - CASSRLGGYNEQFF TGTGCCAGCAGCCGACTCGGGGGTTACAATGAGCAGTTCTTC